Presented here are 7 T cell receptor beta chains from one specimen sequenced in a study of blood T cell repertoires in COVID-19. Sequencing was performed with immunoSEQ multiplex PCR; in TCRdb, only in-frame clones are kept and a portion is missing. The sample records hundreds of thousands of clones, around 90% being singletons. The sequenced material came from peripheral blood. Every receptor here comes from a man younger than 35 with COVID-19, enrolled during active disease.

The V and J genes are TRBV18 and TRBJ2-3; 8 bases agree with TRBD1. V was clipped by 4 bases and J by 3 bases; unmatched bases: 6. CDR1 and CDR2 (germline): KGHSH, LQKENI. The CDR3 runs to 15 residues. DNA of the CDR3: TGTGCCAGCTCACTTTGGGACAGGTCTACAGATACGCAGTATTTT. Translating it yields CASSLWDRSTDTQYF.

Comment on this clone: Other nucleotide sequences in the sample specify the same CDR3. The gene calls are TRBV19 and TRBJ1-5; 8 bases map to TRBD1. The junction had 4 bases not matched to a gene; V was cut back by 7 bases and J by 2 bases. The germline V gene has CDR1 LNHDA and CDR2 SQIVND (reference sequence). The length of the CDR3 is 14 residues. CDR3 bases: TGTGCCAGTACGCCGGGACAGGGCAATCAGCCCCAGCATTTT. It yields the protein CASTPGQGNQPQHF.

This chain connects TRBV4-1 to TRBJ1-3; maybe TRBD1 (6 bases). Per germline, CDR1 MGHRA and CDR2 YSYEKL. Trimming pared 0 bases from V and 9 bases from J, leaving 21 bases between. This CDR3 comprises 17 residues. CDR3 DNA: TGCGCCAGCAGCCAAGATCGAGGGGTTAGGGGGACGGTCACCATATATTTT. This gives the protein CASSQDRGVRGTVTIYF.

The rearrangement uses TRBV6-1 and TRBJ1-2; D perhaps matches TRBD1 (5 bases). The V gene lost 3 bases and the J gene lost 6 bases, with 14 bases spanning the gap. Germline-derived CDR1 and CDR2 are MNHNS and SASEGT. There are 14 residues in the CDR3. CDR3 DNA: TGTGCCAGCAGTGATTTCTCGGGGGTCCATGGCTACACCTTC. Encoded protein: CASSDFSGVHGYTF.

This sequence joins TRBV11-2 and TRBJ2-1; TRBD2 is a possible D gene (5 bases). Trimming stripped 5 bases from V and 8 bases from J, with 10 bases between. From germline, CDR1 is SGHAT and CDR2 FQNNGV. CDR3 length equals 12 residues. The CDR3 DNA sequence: TGTGCCAGCAGCGCCACTAGGGATGAGCAGTTCTTC. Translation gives CASSATRDEQFF.

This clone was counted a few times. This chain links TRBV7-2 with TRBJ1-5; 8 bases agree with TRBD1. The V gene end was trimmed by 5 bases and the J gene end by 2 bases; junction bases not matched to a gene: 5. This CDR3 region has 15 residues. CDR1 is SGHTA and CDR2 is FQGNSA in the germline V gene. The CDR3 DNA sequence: TGTGCCAGCAGCCGGGACAGGCGGGGCAATCAGCCCCAGCATTTT. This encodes CASSRDRRGNQPQHF.

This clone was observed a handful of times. Written as DNA, the CDR3 is TGTGCCACCAGTGATTCGTTTTACAATGAGCAGTTCTTC. This encodes CATSDSFYNEQFF. The V gene is TRBV24-1, the J gene TRBJ2-1; D not certain. V lost 2 bases to trimming and J lost 4 bases, with 5 bases between them. This CDR3 comprises 13 residues. Looked up from germline, CDR1 is KGHDR and CDR2 is SFDVKD.